The 27 T cell receptor beta chains given below trace back to one sample, sequenced in a study of PD-L1 blockade in urothelial cancer. Using immunoSEQ multiplex PCR, the repertoire was profiled, and TCRdb retains in-frame clones only, with some absent. The sample contains some 40,000 clones, nearly 90% of which appear only once. As to time point: pretreatment peripheral blood. The specimen was PBMCs, collected around atezolizumab (anti-PD-L1) treatment. The receptors originated from a donor over 35 with urothelial cancer.

The chain couples TRBV7-9 to TRBJ2-7, with D hard to call. This CDR3 comprises 12 residues. The V gene's germline CDR1 is SEHNR and CDR2 FQNEAQ (reference sequence). The germline V and J ends were trimmed by 5 bases and 2 bases, with 7 bases remaining between them. Here the CDR3 reads CASSRGPYEQYF. The CDR3 region has the DNA TGTGCCAGCAGCCGAGGCCCCTACGAGCAGTACTTC.

The chain combines TRBV19 with TRBJ2-2, with 12 bases aligning to TRBD2. Unmatched junction bases numbered 10, after V lost 7 bases and J lost 7 bases. Germline V CDR1 and CDR2: LNHDA, SQIVND (reference sequence). The CDR3 covers 16 residues. CDR3 nucleotides: TGTGCCAGTACCCCAAGACTAGCGGGAGCGGACGGGGAGCTGTTTTTT. Translated: CASTPRLAGADGELFF.

The CDR3 region is CASSFGLAGTGELFF. CDR3 in DNA: TGTGCCAGCAGCTTCGGGCTAGCGGGAACCGGGGAGCTGTTTTTT. V and J are TRBV7-9 and TRBJ2-2, with 9 bases fitting TRBD2. Germline loops: CDR1 SEHNR, CDR2 FQNEAQ (reference sequence). This CDR3 is built from 15 residues. With V trimmed by 3 bases and J by 5 bases, 4 bases remained unmatched.

The V gene is TRBV28, the J gene TRBJ2-1; 7 bases fit TRBD2. The germline gives CDR1 MDHEN, CDR2 SYDVKM. This CDR3 is 13 amino acids long. Trimming at V came to 6 bases and at J to 3 bases, leaving 2 bases not matched to a gene. The CDR3 loop reads CASRASGYNEQFF. CDR3 nucleotides: TGTGCCAGCAGGGCTAGCGGCTACAATGAGCAGTTCTTC. Combining the CDR3 with reference TRBV28 and TRBJ2-1 gives the whole variable domain DVKVTQSSRYLVKRTGEKVFLECVQDMDHENMFWYRQDPGLGLRLIYFSYDVKMKEKGDIPEGYSVSREKKERFSLILESASTNQTSMYLCASRASGYNEQFFGPGTRLTVL.

V is TRBV9 and J is TRBJ2-7, with D hard to call. CDR1 and CDR2 (germline): SGDLS, YYNGEE. The CDR3 totals 14 residues. The germline V and J ends were trimmed by 0 bases and 0 bases, with 7 bases remaining between them. As DNA, the CDR3 is TGTGCCAGCAGCGTAGTACCGAGCTCCTACGAGCAGTACTTC. Protein sequence: CASSVVPSSYEQYF.

The DNA of the CDR3 is TGTGCCAGCTCAGCCCGACAGGGTAATGGCTACACCTTC. Translated: CASSARQGNGYTF. The V and J genes are TRBV18 and TRBJ1-2; TRBD1 agrees at 7 bases. This CDR3 is built from 13 residues. Germline V gene lookup returns CDR1 KGHSH and CDR2 LQKENI. The ends lost 5 bases at V and 6 bases at J; junction bases unmatched: 6.

This CDR3 reads CASSQTGGRDEKLFF. In nucleotides, the CDR3 is TGTGCCAGCAGCCAGACAGGGGGCCGGGATGAAAAACTGTTTTTT. The chain combines TRBV5-4 with TRBJ1-4, with 10 bases that match TRBD1. CDR3 length equals 15 residues. CDR1 and CDR2 from the germline V gene are SGHNT and YYREEE (reference sequence). Trimming at V came to 4 bases and at J to 6 bases, leaving 6 bases not matched to a gene.

The chain combines TRBV12-5 with TRBJ2-1, with TRBD1 matching over 12 bases. Germline V gene lookup returns CDR1 LGHNT and CDR2 FRNRAP. Trimming cost V 6 bases and J 2 bases; bases outside gene matches: 11. CDR3 length equals 18 residues. Here the CDR3 reads CASGGTGGASGPYNEQFF. In DNA form, the CDR3 reads TGTGCTAGTGGGGGGACAGGGGGCGCATCGGGCCCCTACAATGAGCAGTTCTTC.

The rearrangement joins TRBV7-3 to TRBJ2-2, with TRBD2 matching over 7 bases. Trimming at V came to 4 bases and at J to 5 bases, leaving 4 bases not matched to a gene. The CDR3 covers 14 residues. From germline, CDR1 is SGHTA and CDR2 FQGTGA. The CDR3 is CASSSGAGTGELFF. The CDR3 bases are TGTGCCAGCAGCTCGGGAGCGGGGACCGGGGAGCTGTTTTTT.

The chain is built from TRBV27 and TRBJ2-7; TRBD1 might be the D (6 bases). This CDR3 has 11 amino acids. Germline V gene data show CDR1 as MNHEY and CDR2 as SMNVEV (reference sequence). The germline V and J ends were trimmed by 10 bases and 7 bases, with 14 bases remaining between them. The CDR3 loop is CATATGGEQYF. The CDR3 DNA follows: TGTGCCACCGCGACAGGCGGGGAGCAGTACTTC.

The genes are TRBV19 and TRBJ2-3, with TRBD2 matching over 7 bases. CDR1 and CDR2 from the germline V gene are LNHDA and SQIVND (reference sequence). V lost 1 base, J lost 7 bases, and 5 bases stayed unmatched. This CDR3 is built from 14 residues. DNA of the CDR3: TGTGCCAGTAGTATAGCCGGGGGGACTTATACGCAGTATTTT. Translation gives CASSIAGGTYTQYF.

This chain links TRBV5-1 with TRBJ1-1, with 7 bases fitting TRBD1. Germline CDR1 and CDR2: SGHRS and YFSETQ. The trim removed 2 bases at V and 5 bases at J, leaving 6 bases unmatched. The CDR3 length is 14 residues. This chain's CDR3 is CASSLGGAGTEAFF. The CDR3 DNA sequence: TGCGCCAGCAGCTTAGGGGGCGCCGGTACTGAAGCTTTCTTT.

The chain employs TRBV18 and TRBJ2-3; 8 bases are shared with TRBD2. The trim removed 3 bases at V and 0 bases at J, leaving 2 bases unmatched. Germline V gene data show CDR1 as KGHSH and CDR2 as LQKENI. The CDR3 is 15 residues long. The CDR3 DNA follows: TGTGCCAGCTCACCGGAGCGGGGGAGCACAGATACGCAGTATTTT. Its protein is CASSPERGSTDTQYF.

The chain couples TRBV6-5 to TRBJ2-3; D gene unclear. CDR1 is MNHEY, CDR2 SVGAGI, per germline. V dropped 6 bases and J dropped 7 bases, with 20 bases sitting between them. This CDR3 is 15 amino acids long. CDR3 bases: TGTGCCAGCAGCCCCCCTAGAGGCCGTGCGAATACGCAGTATTTT. The encoded protein is CASSPPRGRANTQYF.

As regards this clone: Other DNA variants within this sample encode the same CDR3. The genes are TRBV7-2 and TRBJ2-2; D is possibly TRBD2 (6 bases). Per germline, CDR1 SGHTA and CDR2 FQGNSA. This CDR3 contains 15 residues. Trimming took 2 bases from V and 4 from J, leaving 11 bases between them. The CDR3 protein is CASSLRREGTGELFF. CDR3 DNA sequence: TGTGCCAGCAGCTTAAGGCGGGAAGGCACCGGGGAGCTGTTTTTT.

A word on this clone: At one boundary the junction diverges from the germline segment, which might be a read error. The J gene is TRBJ2-1, the V gene TRBV6-6, with 7 bases identical to TRBD2. The length of the CDR3 is 16 residues. CDR1 is MNHNY and CDR2 is SVGAGI in the germline V gene (reference sequence). CDR3 DNA sequence: TGTGCCAGCAGTAACGACCCGGGACTAACCACCAATGAGCTGTTCTTC. Translated: CASSNDPGLTTNELFF.

The chain recombines TRBV5-1 with TRBJ1-4; D might be TRBD1 (6 bases). The CDR3 extends over 15 amino acids. With 4 bases removed from V and 6 bases from J, the gap between germline ends came to 16 bases. The germline V gene encodes CDR1 SGHRS and CDR2 YFSETQ. The CDR3 DNA reads as TGCGCCAGCAGCCCCCAGGCACCAGGGGATGAAAAACTGTTTTTT. Translation: CASSPQAPGDEKLFF.

The V and J genes are TRBV19 and TRBJ2-7; 8 nucleotides match TRBD1. With V trimmed by 5 bases and J by 7 bases, 13 bases remained unmatched. Germline V gives CDR1 LNHDA, CDR2 SQIVND (reference sequence). The CDR3 runs to 15 residues. The CDR3 protein is CASSPPDRANGEQYF. The CDR3 DNA follows: TGTGCCAGTAGTCCACCGGACAGGGCCAATGGTGAGCAGTACTTC. The entire variable domain, with the rest obtained from reference TRBV19 and TRBJ2-7, is as follows: DGGITQSPKYLFRKEGQNVTLSCEQNLNHDAMYWYRQDPGQGLRLIYYSQIVNDFQKGDIAEGYSVSREKKESFPLTVTSAQKNPTAFYLCASSPPDRANGEQYFGPGTRLTVT.

This chain joins TRBV29-1 and TRBJ2-2; 11 nucleotides line up with TRBD1. This CDR3 comprises 14 residues. Unmatched junction bases numbered 7, after V lost 6 bases and J lost 7 bases. The germline CDR1 and CDR2 sequences are SQVTM and ANQGSEA. DNA of the CDR3: TGCAGCGTCGCGGACAGGGGGCTAGGCGGGGAGCTGTTTTTT. Amino acids: CSVADRGLGGELFF.

The J gene is TRBJ1-3, the V gene TRBV5-1, with D uncertain. The CDR3 length is 20 residues. Germline CDR1 SGHRS, CDR2 YFSETQ. V was cut by 0 bases and J by 7 bases, with 29 bases left in between. This CDR3 reads CASSLEAHTGNWALGNTIYF. The CDR3, as DNA: TGCGCCAGCAGCTTGGAGGCCCACACGGGAAACTGGGCTCTCGGCAACACCATATATTTT.

The chain is built from TRBV19 and TRBJ2-7; 11 nucleotides match TRBD1. This CDR3 is 16 amino acids long. V shed 5 bases and J 2 bases; nucleotides not matched to a gene: 8. Germline-derived CDR1 and CDR2 are LNHDA and SQIVND (reference sequence). CDR3 bases: TGTGCCAGTAGTCCAGGGGGGACAGGGGGGACCTACGAGCAGTACTTC. This translates into CASSPGGTGGTYEQYF.

This chain connects TRBV4-2 to TRBJ2-1; 9 nucleotides match TRBD2. V trimming: 1 base; J trimming: 5 bases; junction bases outside the gene matches: 6. The CDR3 is 16 residues long. Germline CDR1 is LGHNA and CDR2 is YNFKEQ. CDR3 residues: CASSQGGLAGNNEQFF. Here the CDR3 DNA reads TGTGCCAGCAGCCAAGGAGGGCTAGCGGGGAACAATGAGCAGTTCTTC.

This clone was seen only once. V usage is TRBV2 and J usage is TRBJ2-7, with 9 bases aligning to TRBD1. Germline V lookup: CDR1 SNHLY, CDR2 FYNNEI. Trimming at V came to 4 bases and at J to 3 bases, leaving 4 bases not matched to a gene. There are 14 residues in the CDR3. The CDR3 sequence: CASSGTGDDYEQYF. CDR3 nucleotide sequence: TGTGCCAGCAGTGGGACAGGGGACGACTACGAGCAGTACTTC.

This rearrangement joins TRBV5-1 to TRBJ2-2; 8 bases match TRBD1. The V and J ends lost 1 base and 6 bases, in that order; junction bases with no gene match: 5. The CDR3 is 15 residues long. Germline V CDR1 and CDR2: SGHRS, YFSETQ. The CDR3 is CASSLTGQGPGELFF. The CDR3 bases are TGCGCCAGCAGCTTGACCGGACAGGGTCCCGGGGAGCTGTTTTTT.

V usage is TRBV19 and J usage is TRBJ2-3, with 8 bases matching TRBD2. This CDR3 region has 16 residues. Per the germline V gene, CDR1 is LNHDA and CDR2 is SQIVND (reference sequence). Germline trimming cut 7 bases from V and 2 bases from J; bases unmatched to any gene: 11. The CDR3 DNA sequence: TGTGCCAGTACCTATTCGGCGGGAGGACCCACAGATACGCAGTATTTT. Its protein product is CASTYSAGGPTDTQYF.

This chain uses TRBV7-2 with TRBJ1-5; D may be TRBD1 (6 bases). Germline loops: CDR1 SGHTA, CDR2 FQGNSA. This CDR3 is built from 14 residues. V was trimmed by 1 base and J by 5 bases, leaving 9 bases between them. The CDR3 coding sequence is TGTGCCAGCAGCTTAGGGCCAGGGGATCAGCCCCAGCATTTT. Residues: CASSLGPGDQPQHF.

This clone was counted between two and nine times. The chain joins TRBV18 to TRBJ2-1; 8 bases agree with TRBD2. J lost 0 bases, V lost 1 base, and 5 bases had no gene match. This CDR3 region has 17 residues. In germline, CDR1 is KGHSH, CDR2 LQKENI. CDR3 sequence: CASSPQTSGSSYNEQFF. CDR3 in DNA: TGTGCCAGCTCACCACAAACTAGCGGAAGCTCCTACAATGAGCAGTTCTTC.